The 9 T cell receptor beta chains reported below all come from one sample, sequenced in a study of blood T cell repertoires in COVID-19. The repertoire was sequenced with immunoSEQ multiplex PCR; TCRdb's copy has only in-frame clones and lacks some. The sample lists about 110,000 clones; approximately 81% were seen once. The specimen sequenced was peripheral blood. The receptors derive from a man in his forties with acute or convalescent COVID-19.

The chain uses TRBV6-2 or TRBV6-3 and TRBJ2-3, with 12 bases identical to TRBD2. This CDR3 comprises 16 residues. Germline CDR1 and CDR2: MNHEY and SVGEGT. The V gene end was trimmed by 4 bases and the J gene end by 1 base; junction bases not matched to a gene: 3. CDR3 in amino acids: CASSSPSGRGTDTQYF. The CDR3 DNA sequence: TGTGCCAGCAGTTCCCCTAGCGGGAGGGGCACAGATACGCAGTATTTT.

The rearrangement joins TRBV11-2 to TRBJ2-7, with unresolved D. Germline CDR1 and CDR2: SGHAT and FQNNGV. With 8 bases removed from V and 0 bases from J, the gap between germline ends came to 14 bases. The CDR3 sequence is 14 residues long. Written as DNA, the CDR3 is TGTGCCAGCCGGCGGCGCCTCAGCTCCTACGAGCAGTACTTC. Protein: CASRRRLSSYEQYF.

The J gene is TRBJ2-1, the V gene TRBV29-1; tentatively, D is TRBD1 (5 bases). The V end was cut by 7 bases, the J end by 0 bases, with 10 bases between. Germline CDR1 SQVTM, CDR2 ANQGSEA. There are 13 residues in the CDR3. The CDR3 DNA follows: TGCAGCGGGGGCCTGAGCTCCTACAATGAGCAGTTCTTC. It yields the protein CSGGLSSYNEQFF.

The rearrangement uses TRBV14 and TRBJ2-3; D is possibly TRBD1 (5 bases). CDR1 and CDR2 (germline): SGHDN, FVKESK. Trimming shortened V by 1 base and J by 6 bases, and 17 bases separated the two germline ends. This CDR3 region has 16 residues. The CDR3 DNA reads TGTGCCAGCAGCCAAGTAACAGCCCAGGGCCCGGATACGCAGTATTTT. This encodes CASSQVTAQGPDTQYF.

The chain is built from TRBV18 and TRBJ2-7, with TRBD2 matching 12 bases. Trimming at V came to 2 bases and at J to 7 bases, leaving 3 bases not matched to a gene. CDR3 length: 14 residues. Germline V gene lookup returns CDR1 KGHSH and CDR2 LQKENI. The CDR3 region is CASSPGLAGWEQYF. The CDR3 DNA reads TGTGCCAGCTCACCAGGACTAGCGGGGTGGGAGCAGTACTTC.

The V call is TRBV4-1, the J call TRBJ2-1; D perhaps matches TRBD2 (6 bases). V was pared by 0 bases and J by 9 bases, with 12 bases between. The CDR3 sequence is 14 residues long. Germline-derived CDR1 and CDR2 are MGHRA and YSYEKL. The CDR3 protein is CASSQEGRGSEQFF. The DNA for the CDR3 is TGCGCCAGCAGCCAAGAGGGTCGGGGGAGTGAGCAGTTCTTC.

CDR3 DNA: TGTGCCAGCAGCCCCGCTATGAACACTGAAGCTTTCTTT. Translating it yields CASSPAMNTEAFF. V is TRBV7-2 and J is TRBJ1-1; D not certain. Trimming shortened V by 5 bases and J by 0 bases, and 7 bases separated the two germline ends. CDR1 SGHTA and CDR2 FQGNSA come from the germline V gene. The CDR3 is made up of 13 amino acids.

The rearrangement uses TRBV19 and TRBJ2-3, with 10 bases lining up with TRBD1. Germline trimming cut 4 bases from V and 6 bases from J; bases unmatched to any gene: 10. CDR3 size: 16 residues. CDR1 and CDR2 from the germline V gene are LNHDA and SQIVND (reference sequence). The CDR3 is CASSNRDRGILDTQYF. In nucleotides, the CDR3 is TGTGCCAGTAGTAACCGGGACAGGGGTATTTTGGATACGCAGTATTTT. The full variable domain, rest sourced from reference TRBV19 and TRBJ2-3, is DGGITQSPKYLFRKEGQNVTLSCEQNLNHDAMYWYRQDPGQGLRLIYYSQIVNDFQKGDIAEGYSVSREKKESFPLTVTSAQKNPTAFYLCASSNRDRGILDTQYFGPGTRLTVL.

V gene TRBV4-1 combines with J gene TRBJ2-5; D possibly corresponds to TRBD1 (5 bases). V was cut by 0 bases and J by 0 bases, with 14 bases left in between. In germline, CDR1 is MGHRA, CDR2 YSYEKL. There are 17 residues in the CDR3. The CDR3 region is CASSQDRGTRYQETQYF. The CDR3 DNA follows: TGCGCCAGCAGCCAAGATAGGGGTACCAGGTACCAAGAGACCCAGTACTTC.